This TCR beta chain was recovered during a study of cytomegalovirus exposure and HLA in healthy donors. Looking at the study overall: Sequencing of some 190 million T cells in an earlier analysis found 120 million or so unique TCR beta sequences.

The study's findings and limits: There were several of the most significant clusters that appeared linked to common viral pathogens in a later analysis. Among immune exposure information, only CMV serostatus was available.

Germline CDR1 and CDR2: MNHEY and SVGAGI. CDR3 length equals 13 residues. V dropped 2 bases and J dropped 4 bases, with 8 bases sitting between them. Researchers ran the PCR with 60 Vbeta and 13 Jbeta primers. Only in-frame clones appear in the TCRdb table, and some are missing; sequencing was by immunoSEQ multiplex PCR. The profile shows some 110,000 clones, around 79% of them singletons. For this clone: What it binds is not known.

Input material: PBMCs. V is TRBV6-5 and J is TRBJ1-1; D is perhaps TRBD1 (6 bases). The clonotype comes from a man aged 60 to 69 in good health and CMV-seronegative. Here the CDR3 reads CASSYPGATEAFF. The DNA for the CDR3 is TGTGCCAGCAGTTACCCAGGGGCCACTGAAGCTTTCTTT.